A single sample gave rise to the 3 T cell receptor beta chains below, sequenced in a study of yellow fever vaccine responses in identical twins. TCRdb fed the RT-PCR reads into MiXCR, producing one record per CDR3 protein. The sample records approximately 33,000 distinct CDR3 sequences, 45% to 65% being singletons. The sample consisted of T cells from blood (PBMCs), unsorted or a sorted subset (not recorded which), taken before or after yellow fever vaccination (not recorded which). The source is a woman under 30 who received the yellow fever vaccine.

The chain has TRBV10-1 and TRBJ2-1; TRBD1 is a possible D gene (5 bases). Trimming took 8 bases from V and 3 from J, leaving 8 bases between them. This CDR3 has 12 amino acids. Looked up from germline, CDR1 is WNHNN and CDR2 is SYGVQD (reference sequence). The CDR3 region has the DNA TGCGCCAGCGGTCAGGGCTACAATGAGCAGTTCTTC. Translating gives CASGQGYNEQFF.

The chain is built from TRBV4-3 and TRBJ2-1; TRBD2 matches 14 bases. The ends lost 4 bases at V and 8 bases at J; junction bases unmatched: 13. The CDR3 loop spans 18 amino acids. Germline V gene sequence: CDR1 LGHNA, CDR2 YSLEER. Here the CDR3 DNA reads TGCGCCAGCAGCCTTTTCGAACGACTAGCGGGAGGGTCCGATGAGCAGTTCTTC. It is translated as CASSLFERLAGGSDEQFF.

The table lists this clonotype with a few counts. The V gene is TRBV5-1, the J gene TRBJ1-6; no firm D call. Germline CDR1 SGHRS, CDR2 YFSETQ. The V gene lost 0 bases and the J gene lost 5 bases, with 9 bases spanning the gap. The CDR3 is 15 amino acids. The CDR3 protein is CASSLGTPDNSPLHF. The CDR3 DNA reads TGCGCCAGCAGCTTGGGGACGCCTGATAATTCACCCCTCCACTTT. Full variable domain (missing parts from reference TRBV5-1 and TRBJ1-6): KAGVTQTPRYLIKTRGQQVTLSCSPISGHRSVSWYQQTPGQGLQFLFEYFSETQRNKGNFPGRFSGRQFSNSRSEMNVSTLELGDSALYLCASSLGTPDNSPLHFGNGTRLTVT.